This is a list of T cell receptor beta chains from one sample in a study of post-analysis software for immune sequencing data. TCRdb redid the calling of the PCR reads with MiXCR, one entry per CDR3 protein. The data show roughly 800,000 distinct CDR3 sequences, with 53% seen just once and about 4.5% held by the top ten. The sequenced sample was blood. The receptors originated from a girl under 18 with multiple sclerosis. Each CDR3 is given with its conserved first and last residue.

TRBV6-6,TRBJ1-5,CASRTGDSQPQHF
TRBV29-1,TRBJ1-2,CSPSGAPGYGYTF
TRBV20-1,TRBJ2-7,CSARGQTYEQYF
TRBV5-1,TRBJ2-5,CASSLWTVETRYF
TRBV6-5,TRBJ1-2,CASSYSGQSYGYTF
TRBV20-1,TRBJ2-1,CSARGQTSGYYNEQFF
TRBV12-3/TRBV12-4,TRBJ1-6,CASRRVEGNSPLHF
TRBV3-1,TRBJ2-1,CASSPGLALYNEQFF
TRBV29-1,-,CSVDPGRRGTQYF
TRBV7-3,TRBJ1-2,CASSPQAGRNYGYTF
TRBV7-9,TRBJ2-1,CASSTGLVYGYNEQFF
TRBV5-1,TRBJ1-1,CASSLAAGSTEAFF
TRBV15,TRBJ2-7,CATSRAGTDSYEQYF
TRBV20-1,TRBJ1-5,CSARSPGTGGAQPQHF
TRBV7-8,TRBJ2-4,CASSLDWALAKNIQYF
TRBV20-1,TRBJ2-7,CSAYRGTYEQYF
TRBV5-1,TRBJ2-2,CASSSRGVSTGELFF
TRBV7-9,TRBJ1-6,CASSGGTPYNSPLHF
TRBV3-1,TRBJ1-5,CARSHIPGQPQHF
TRBV14,TRBJ2-2,CASSQTLMTGELFF
TRBV20-1,TRBJ2-7,CSASPMGGSSYEQYF
TRBV25-1,TRBJ2-7,CASRYDREPYEQYF
TRBV12-3/TRBV12-4,TRBJ1-1,CASSYGEGSTEAFF
TRBV6-5,TRBJ1-2,CASSSYGNYGYTF
TRBV7-7,TRBJ2-6,CASSLDSSGANVLTF
TRBV20-1,TRBJ2-4,CSARRGNLAKNIQYF
TRBV5-1,TRBJ2-7,CASSLEAGGAEQYF
TRBV28,TRBJ2-7,CASSTGQGRNEQYF
TRBV5-1,TRBJ2-7,CASSLTATRFSYEQYF
TRBV6-2/TRBV6-3,TRBJ1-5,CASARPTISNQPQHF
TRBV2,-,CASSESTQQETQYF